These 27 T cell receptor beta chains share one sample of origin, sequenced in a study of vaccination and CD4 T cells after COVID-19. Treatment meaning: approximately 11-day PBMC culture with coronavirus spike peptide pools or control peptides (ViraFEST assay). Gathering of the CD4+ T cells, from the unexposed donor, took place before the COVID-19 pandemic (2011-2018). Their recognized antigens are unknown. At the Johns Hopkins FTIC core, DNA taken from cultured CD4+ T cells was sequenced by way of the Oncomine TCR Beta short-read assay. TCRdb used MiXCR to reprocess the PCR reads, holding one entry per CDR3 protein. The sample shows several thousand distinct CDR3 sequences, 20% to 25% of them seen only once. The sequenced sample was CD4+ T cells from blood, cultured in vitro. The receptors here all came from a human donor in good health.

By share of the sample, this clonotype is medium-sized. The V call is TRBV6-1, the J call TRBJ1-1, with TRBD1 identical over 8 bases. With 6 bases clipped from V and 4 bases from J, the junction kept 4 bases outside the gene matches. Germline assignment: CDR1 MNHNS and CDR2 SASEGT. The CDR3 covers 13 residues. Written as DNA, the CDR3 is TGTGCCAGCAGCGGCACAGGGGGCACTGAAGCTTTCTTT. Its protein product is CASSGTGGTEAFF.

This clonotype was counted between two and nine times. The V and J genes are TRBV10-3 and TRBJ1-2, with D unclear. CDR3 length: 15 residues. Trimming cost V 11 bases and J 1 base, with 20 bases left between them. Germline V CDR1 and CDR2: ENHRY, SYGVKD. CDR3 bases: TGTGCCGTACCCTCAGGCCCGACTGTTAACTATGGCTACACCTTC. It specifies CAVPSGPTVNYGYTF.

The chain has TRBV5-5 and TRBJ2-1; D is unclear. This CDR3 contains 14 residues. V was trimmed by 3 bases and J by 9 bases, leaving 16 bases between them. Germline V gene data show CDR1 as SGHKS and CDR2 as YYEKEE (reference sequence). The CDR3 region has the DNA TGTGCCAGCAGCTCTTCTAACAGTCTTATTGAGCAGTTCTTC. Its protein is CASSSSNSLIEQFF.

This rearrangement joins TRBV7-3 to TRBJ2-2, with 8 bases aligning to TRBD2. The CDR3 is 16 residues long. CDR1 and CDR2 from the germline V gene are SGHTA and FQGTGA. The trim removed 0 bases at V and 2 bases at J, leaving 2 bases unmatched. In DNA, the CDR3 is TGTGCCAGCAGCTTAACGCTAGCGGGCAACACCGGGGAGCTGTTTTTT. This translates into CASSLTLAGNTGELFF.

This clonotype was seen a handful of times. V usage is TRBV5-1 and J usage is TRBJ1-5, with a weak D call TRBD1 (5 bases). The ends were cut back, 3 bases at V and 6 bases at J, with 13 bases in the middle. Germline V gene sequence: CDR1 SGHRS, CDR2 YFSETQ. The length of the CDR3 is 14 residues. The CDR3: CASSSGALGQPQHF. DNA of the CDR3: TGCGCCAGCAGCTCTGGGGCTTTGGGTCAGCCCCAGCATTTT.

The gene calls are TRBV5-1 and TRBJ2-7; D ambiguous. The germline CDR1 and CDR2 sequences are SGHRS and YFSETQ. The CDR3 loop spans 14 amino acids. Trimming removed 0 bases from V and 2 bases from J, with 9 bases in between. CDR3 loop: CASSLASDPYEQYF. In nucleotides, the CDR3 is TGCGCCAGCAGCTTGGCTTCTGACCCCTACGAGCAGTACTTC.

The chain has TRBV7-9 and TRBJ1-1; 10 nucleotides agree with TRBD1. Germline CDR1 is SEHNR and CDR2 is FQNEAQ (reference sequence). CDR3 length: 15 amino acids. Trimming removed 7 bases from V and 7 bases from J; junction bases left unmatched: 12. CDR3 residues: CASTSWGTGESEAFF. The CDR3 DNA reads TGTGCCAGCACAAGCTGGGGGACAGGGGAGAGTGAAGCTTTCTTT.

This chain links TRBV9 with TRBJ1-6; 7 bases map to TRBD1. Germline-derived CDR1 and CDR2 are SGDLS and YYNGEE. V was clipped by 4 bases and J by 6 bases; unmatched bases: 4. The CDR3 has 14 amino acids. In DNA form, the CDR3 reads TGTGCCAGCAGCTCCTGGGACAGTAATTCACCCCTCCACTTT. Translating gives CASSSWDSNSPLHF.

This clonotype was seen just once. Written as DNA, the CDR3 is TGCGCCAGCAGCTTGAACGGGGGAAACACTGAAGCTTTCTTT. Translated: CASSLNGGNTEAFF. The J gene is TRBJ1-1, the V gene TRBV5-1; D is perhaps TRBD1 (5 bases). Germline CDR1 and CDR2: SGHRS and YFSETQ. Trimming left V 1 base short and J 2 bases short, with 9 bases between. The CDR3 loop spans 14 amino acids.

This clonotype turned up a few times. The chain uses TRBV19 and TRBJ1-2; 8 bases are shared with TRBD1. The CDR3 has 14 amino acids. The junction had 6 bases not matched to a gene; V was cut back by 4 bases and J by 5 bases. Germline values: CDR1 LNHDA, CDR2 SQIVND (reference sequence). CDR3 DNA: TGTGCCAGTAGTAATCCGGGACAGGAATATGGCTACACCTTC. Translating gives CASSNPGQEYGYTF.

The chain carries TRBV7-9 and TRBJ1-2; 7 bases line up with TRBD1. Germline V CDR1 and CDR2: SEHNR, FQNEAQ (reference sequence). V was pared by 5 bases and J by 6 bases, with 9 bases of the junction left unmatched. This CDR3 region has 14 residues. The CDR3 reads CASSPRGTVHGYTF. CDR3 sequence (DNA): TGTGCCAGCAGCCCACGGGGGACAGTTCATGGCTACACCTTC.

The chain links TRBV29-1 to TRBJ2-3; 7 nucleotides agree with TRBD2. There are 16 residues in the CDR3. Germline loops: CDR1 SQVTM, CDR2 ANQGSEA. The ends lost 8 bases at V and 3 bases at J; junction bases unmatched: 17. In DNA, the CDR3 is TGCAGCCTGGCGAGTTTTGCCAGCGGGATGACAGATACGCAGTATTTT. This encodes CSLASFASGMTDTQYF.

V and J are TRBV10-2 and TRBJ2-3; TRBD1 agrees at 9 bases. J lost 3 bases, V lost 7 bases, and 5 bases had no gene match. The CDR3 is 14 amino acids. Germline V gene data show CDR1 as WSHSY and CDR2 as SAAADI. In DNA form, the CDR3 reads TGCGCCAGCAATAACAGGGGGCGTACAGATACGCAGTATTTT. This sequence encodes CASNNRGRTDTQYF.

Sample share makes this clonotype medium-sized. CDR3 residues: CSASMAEGGYGYTF. Written as DNA, the CDR3 is TGCAGTGCTAGTATGGCGGAAGGAGGCTATGGCTACACCTTC. The gene calls are TRBV20-1 and TRBJ1-2; D remains unclear. Germline V gene data show CDR1 as DFQATT and CDR2 as SNEGSKA (reference sequence). The CDR3 is 14 residues long. V was clipped by 3 bases and J by 4 bases, with 15 bases between them.

This clonotype has just a few counts. V is TRBV29-1 and J is TRBJ1-2; no reliable D call. The CDR3 covers 12 residues. V lost 4 bases, J lost 5 bases, and 11 bases lay in between. Germline V lookup: CDR1 SQVTM, CDR2 ANQGSEA. The CDR3 spells CSVAGFNYGYTF. In DNA form, the CDR3 reads TGCAGCGTTGCGGGGTTTAATTATGGCTACACCTTC.

V is TRBV6-5 and J is TRBJ2-1; D possibly corresponds to TRBD2 (6 bases). The CDR3 sequence is 16 residues long. In germline, CDR1 is MNHEY, CDR2 SVGAGI. V lost 2 bases to trimming and J lost 2 bases, with 13 bases between them. CDR3 in amino acids: CASSYGGGSAYNEQFF. The DNA of the CDR3 is TGTGCCAGCAGTTACGGTGGGGGGAGCGCCTACAATGAGCAGTTCTTC.

The chain carries TRBV9 and TRBJ1-5, with D maybe TRBD1 (6 bases). V was shortened by 4 bases and J by 9 bases, with 14 bases between the two germline ends. CDR3 size: 13 residues. Per the germline V gene, CDR1 is SGDLS and CDR2 is YYNGEE. CDR3 protein: CASSKEQGTPQHF. CDR3 coding DNA: TGTGCCAGCAGCAAAGAACAGGGAACGCCCCAGCATTTT.

The chain has TRBV7-9 and TRBJ2-3; D is uncertain. This CDR3 spans 15 amino acids. In germline, CDR1 is SEHNR, CDR2 FQNEAQ (reference sequence). The V gene lost 1 base and the J gene lost 2 bases, with 10 bases spanning the gap. CDR3 sequence (DNA): TGTGCCAGCAGCTTAGTTTCCAGCGCCACAGATACGCAGTATTTT. Its protein product is CASSLVSSATDTQYF.

This rearrangement joins TRBV18 to TRBJ1-3; possibly TRBD1 for D (6 bases). The CDR3 is 15 amino acids. Germline V gene data show CDR1 as KGHSH and CDR2 as LQKENI. V was clipped by 1 base and J by 2 bases, with 9 bases between them. This CDR3 reads CASSPQGVAGNTIYF. The CDR3 DNA sequence: TGTGCCAGCTCACCACAGGGGGTTGCTGGAAACACCATATATTTT.

Concerning this clonotype: A much bigger clone sits one base away, suggesting this may be a read error. CDR3 sequence reads: CASTQNYGYAF. CDR3 nucleotide sequence: TGTGCCAGCACCCAGAACTATGGCTACGCCTTC. The chain joins TRBV6-1 to TRBJ1-2; no firm D call. The CDR3 is made up of 11 amino acids. The germline gives CDR1 MNHNS, CDR2 SASEGT.

This clonotype rates as medium-sized. The gene calls are TRBV27 and TRBJ1-5; the D is unclear. The CDR3 has 15 amino acids. Trimming removed 3 bases at V and 5 bases at J, with 14 bases between. Germline V gene sequence: CDR1 MNHEY, CDR2 SMNVEV (reference sequence). This CDR3 is CASSFVPSGDQPQHF. The DNA for the CDR3 is TGTGCCAGCAGTTTCGTACCCTCGGGTGATCAGCCCCAGCATTTT.

There are a few counts of this clonotype. The chain uses TRBV20-1 and TRBJ1-1; tentative D call: TRBD1 (5 bases). Per germline, CDR1 DFQATT and CDR2 SNEGSKA (reference sequence). The V end was cut by 6 bases, the J end by 0 bases, with 20 bases between. The length of the CDR3 is 16 residues. Here the CDR3 reads CSAQGRGRVMNTEAFF. Here the CDR3 DNA reads TGCAGTGCCCAAGGGAGGGGCAGGGTGATGAACACTGAAGCTTTCTTT.

This clonotype was counted between two and nine times. The chain recombines TRBV10-3 with TRBJ1-1, with D possibly matching TRBD1 (6 bases). This CDR3 spans 14 amino acids. Germline lookup yields CDR1 ENHRY and CDR2 SYGVKD. The V gene lost 4 bases and the J gene lost 7 bases, with 16 bases spanning the gap. CDR3 region: CAISADSSGFEAFF. The CDR3 nucleotides read TGTGCCATCAGTGCGGACAGCTCGGGGTTTGAAGCTTTCTTT.

The J gene is TRBJ1-1, the V gene TRBV11-1; D remains ambiguous. Germline V gene sequence: CDR1 SGHAT, CDR2 FQDESV (reference sequence). There are 11 residues in the CDR3. Trimming shortened V by 3 bases and J by 7 bases, and 6 bases separated the two germline ends. The CDR3 here is CASSFSREAFF. The CDR3 nucleotides are TGTGCCAGCAGCTTTTCGCGTGAAGCTTTCTTT.

The DNA of the CDR3 is TGTGCCAGCAGACCGACAGGGGAATCCTACGAGCAGTACTTC. This gives the protein CASRPTGESYEQYF. The gene calls are TRBV6-1 and TRBJ2-7, with TRBD1 matching over 8 bases. Germline CDR1 is MNHNS and CDR2 is SASEGT. CDR3 size: 14 residues. V trimming: 6 bases; J trimming: 1 base; junction bases outside the gene matches: 5.

CDR3 residues: CASSPGTGRGNTIYF. The CDR3 DNA is TGTGCCAGCAGCCCCGGGACAGGGAGAGGAAACACCATATATTTT. The chain links TRBV7-6 to TRBJ1-3; TRBD1 matches 9 bases. The CDR3 covers 15 residues. Germline V gives CDR1 SGHVS, CDR2 FNYEAQ. The ends lost 5 bases at V and 4 bases at J; junction bases unmatched: 6.

The rearrangement joins TRBV27 to TRBJ1-2; tentative D call: TRBD1 (6 bases). The germline V gene has CDR1 MNHEY and CDR2 SMNVEV (reference sequence). The CDR3 length is 14 residues. Deletions cut 6 bases from V and 4 bases from J, with 15 bases between. The CDR3 is CASRSMTGFYGYTF. CDR3 coding DNA: TGTGCCAGCAGGTCCATGACAGGATTCTATGGCTACACCTTC.